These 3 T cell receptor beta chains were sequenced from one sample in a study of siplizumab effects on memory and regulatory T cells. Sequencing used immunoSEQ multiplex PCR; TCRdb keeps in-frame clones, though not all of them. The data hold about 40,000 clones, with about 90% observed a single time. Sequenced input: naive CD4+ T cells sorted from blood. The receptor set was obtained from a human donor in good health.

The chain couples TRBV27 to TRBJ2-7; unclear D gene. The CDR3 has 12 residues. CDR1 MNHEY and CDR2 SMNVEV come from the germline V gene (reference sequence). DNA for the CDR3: TGTCCTCCAATATCCGTACCCTACGAGCAGTACTTC. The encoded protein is CPPISVPYEQYF.

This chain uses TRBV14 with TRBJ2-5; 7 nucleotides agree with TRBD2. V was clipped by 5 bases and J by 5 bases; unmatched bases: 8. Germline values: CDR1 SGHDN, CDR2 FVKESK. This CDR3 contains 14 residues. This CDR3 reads CASSKLASGETQYF. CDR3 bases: TGTGCCAGCAGCAAACTAGCGAGTGGCGAGACCCAGTACTTC.

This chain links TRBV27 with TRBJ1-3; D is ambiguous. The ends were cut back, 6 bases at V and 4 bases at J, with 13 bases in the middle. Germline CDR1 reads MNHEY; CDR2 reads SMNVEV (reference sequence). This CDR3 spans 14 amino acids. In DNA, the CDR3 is TGTGCCAGCAGCACTAGGAGCGCAGGAAACACCATATATTTT. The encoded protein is CASSTRSAGNTIYF.